A single sample gave rise to the 23 T cell receptor beta chains below, sequenced in a study of a mutant IDH1 vaccine in newly diagnosed glioma. Profiling relied on immunoSEQ multiplex PCR, and the TCRdb table lists in-frame clones only, not all of them. This repertoire shows roughly 84,000 clones, roughly 87% found once; its top ten account for around 5.2%. Specified time point: baseline, week 1 (first vaccination visit). Treatment in this sample: pre-vaccination baseline after standard-of-care therapy. This sample comprised PBMCs, obtained from a glioma patient treated with radiotherapy, temozolomide or both. These receptors all stem from a man aged 35 to 55 with glioma. Some clones in this sample may be carry-over from other donors' samples.

The chain carries TRBV5-4 and TRBJ2-5; D remains ambiguous. Germline CDR1 is SGHNT and CDR2 is YYREEE (reference sequence). V shed 3 bases and J shed 4 bases, with 4 bases lying between them. This CDR3 has 11 amino acids. Here the CDR3 DNA reads TGTGCCAGCAGCTCGGGAGAGACCCAGTACTTC. This codes for CASSSGETQYF. Supplemented by reference TRBV5-4 and TRBJ2-5, the full variable domain reads ETGVTQSPTHLIKTRGQQVTLRCSSQSGHNTVSWYQQALGQGPQFIFQYYREEENGRGNFPPRFSGLQFPNYSSELNVNALELDDSALYLCASSSGETQYFGPGTRLLVL.

The genes are TRBV5-1 and TRBJ1-2, with D maybe TRBD1 (5 bases). Germline V gives CDR1 SGHRS, CDR2 YFSETQ. V lost 0 bases and J lost 2, with 8 bases in between. CDR3 length: 14 amino acids. CDR3 sequence reads: CASSLDWGNYGYTF. CDR3 nucleotide sequence: TGCGCCAGCAGCTTGGATTGGGGGAACTATGGCTACACCTTC.

CDR3 amino acids: CASSIVRMGSGANVLTF. The CDR3 DNA reads TGTGCCAGTAGTATAGTCAGGATGGGCTCCGGGGCCAACGTCCTGACTTTC. The J gene is TRBJ2-6, the V gene TRBV19; D not certain. V was trimmed by 1 base and J by 4 bases, leaving 14 bases between them. This CDR3 is built from 17 residues. Germline V gene lookup returns CDR1 LNHDA and CDR2 SQIVND (reference sequence). Looking up the rest from reference TRBV19 and TRBJ2-6 gives the full variable domain: DGGITQSPKYLFRKEGQNVTLSCEQNLNHDAMYWYRQDPGQGLRLIYYSQIVNDFQKGDIAEGYSVSREKKESFPLTVTSAQKNPTAFYLCASSIVRMGSGANVLTFGAGSRLTVL.

This clone occurred a few times. The V gene is TRBV30, the J gene TRBJ1-5; D is undetermined. Trimming left V 5 bases short and J 2 bases short, with 10 bases between. CDR3 length: 13 residues. The V gene's germline CDR1 is GTSNPN and CDR2 SVGIG (reference sequence). The DNA of the CDR3 is TGTGCCTGGGGCTTCTTAGGCAATCAGCCCCAGCATTTT. Translated, it gives CAWGFLGNQPQHF.

CDR3 bases: TGCGCCAGCAGCCCCTCGGGGGGCCCCGGTGGCCGGCGCGATGAGCAGTTCTTC. Its translation: CASSPSGGPGGRRDEQFF. This sequence joins TRBV4-1 and TRBJ2-1; a possible D gene is TRBD2 (7 bases). Germline V CDR1 and CDR2: MGHRA, YSYEKL. V was pared by 4 bases and J by 8 bases, with 27 bases between. This CDR3 spans 18 amino acids.

The chain's CDR3 is CASSLVSGSYEQYF. The CDR3 region has the DNA TGCGCCAGCAGCTTGGTTTCTGGCTCCTACGAGCAGTACTTC. The chain links TRBV5-1 to TRBJ2-7; D not certain. Germline V gene sequence: CDR1 SGHRS, CDR2 YFSETQ. Between the trimmed V and J ends, which lost 0 bases and 0 bases, there was a span of 7 bases. The CDR3 is 14 residues long.

The V call is TRBV6-5, the J call TRBJ2-3, with D perhaps matching TRBD1 or TRBD2 (5 bases each). This CDR3 spans 13 amino acids. CDR1 and CDR2 from the germline V gene are MNHEY and SVGAGI. The V end was cut by 8 bases, the J end by 6 bases, with 15 bases between. The chain's CDR3 is CASRWGTADTQYF. As DNA, the CDR3 is TGTGCCAGCCGGTGGGGGACGGCGGATACGCAGTATTTT.

The chain employs TRBV19 and TRBJ1-2, with D maybe TRBD1 (6 bases). This CDR3 has 15 residues. Germline lookup yields CDR1 LNHDA and CDR2 SQIVND (reference sequence). V was cut by 4 bases and J by 1 base, with 13 bases left in between. The CDR3 reads CASSRTGMNNYGYTF. Written as DNA, the CDR3 is TGTGCCAGTAGTAGAACAGGGATGAATAACTATGGCTACACCTTC.

CDR3 loop: CASSHRESGGGYTF. CDR3 nucleotide sequence: TGTGCCAGCAGTCACAGAGAGTCCGGGGGCGGCTACACCTTC. The chain joins TRBV6-5 to TRBJ1-2, with a tentative D call TRBD1 (6 bases). Trimming left V 5 bases short and J 8 bases short, with 18 bases between. Germline V CDR1 and CDR2: MNHEY, SVGAGI. The CDR3 has 14 amino acids.

This rearrangement joins TRBV30 to TRBJ2-1; 7 bases are a match to TRBD1. In germline, CDR1 is GTSNPN, CDR2 SVGIG (reference sequence). V gave up 6 bases and J gave up 6 bases; unmatched junction bases: 14. This CDR3 region has 15 residues. CDR3 sequence reads: CACFGAGGHSNEQFF. Written as DNA, the CDR3 is TGTGCCTGCTTTGGGGCAGGGGGTCACTCCAATGAGCAGTTCTTC.

The chain combines TRBV18 with TRBJ2-5, with D hard to call. Germline V gene sequence: CDR1 KGHSH, CDR2 LQKENI. CDR3 length equals 13 residues. V was cut by 0 bases and J by 3 bases, with 5 bases left in between. The CDR3 region has the DNA TGTGCCAGCTCACCACCGGCCGAAGAGACCCAGTACTTC. Its translation: CASSPPAEETQYF.

Only a few counts were recorded for this clone. V is TRBV11-1 and J is TRBJ2-3; 7 nucleotides match TRBD1. V was clipped by 2 bases and J by 5 bases; unmatched bases: 10. Germline CDR1 is SGHAT and CDR2 is FQDESV (reference sequence). CDR3 length equals 16 residues. Written as DNA, the CDR3 is TGTGCCAGCAGCTTATGGCCCCAACAGGGGCTAGATACGCAGTATTTT. Translated, it gives CASSLWPQQGLDTQYF.

J is TRBJ1-5 and V is TRBV6-6, with D uncertain. The germline V and J ends were trimmed by 6 bases and 1 base, with 7 bases remaining between them. Germline V gives CDR1 MNHNY, CDR2 SVGAGI (reference sequence). This CDR3 is built from 13 residues. The CDR3 region is CASSSASNQPQHF. The CDR3 DNA follows: TGTGCCAGCAGCTCAGCAAGCAATCAGCCCCAGCATTTT.

The chain uses TRBV6-5 and TRBJ2-7; 7 nucleotides line up with TRBD2. This CDR3 has 15 amino acids. Trimming took 2 bases from V and 2 from J; bases not matched to a gene: 6. Per the germline V gene, CDR1 is MNHEY and CDR2 is SVGAGI. CDR3 sequence: CASSYGGDIAYEQYF. For the CDR3, the DNA is TGTGCCAGCAGTTACGGGGGGGATATTGCCTACGAGCAGTACTTC.

This sequence joins TRBV6-7 and TRBJ2-3; 7 bases are shared with TRBD2. TRBV6-7 is flagged as an ORF with uncertain function. The CDR3 is made up of 17 amino acids. V trimming: 2 bases; J trimming: 0 bases; junction bases outside the gene matches: 8. CDR3: CASSYPGGSSSTDTQYF. The DNA of the CDR3 is TGTGCCAGCAGTTACCCGGGGGGTAGCTCGAGCACAGATACGCAGTATTTT.

V gene TRBV4-1 combines with J gene TRBJ2-5, with D possibly matching TRBD2 (6 bases). Trimming cost V 1 base and J 2 bases, with 14 bases left between them. The CDR3 has 16 amino acids. Per germline, CDR1 MGHRA and CDR2 YSYEKL. The CDR3 nucleotides are TGCGCCAGCAGCCAAGGAACGTCCCGGGGGCAAGAGACCCAGTACTTC. It yields the protein CASSQGTSRGQETQYF.

The rearrangement joins TRBV10-3 to TRBJ2-1; D is possibly TRBD2 (5 bases). Germline assignment: CDR1 ENHRY and CDR2 SYGVKD. The ends were cut back, 6 bases at V and 6 bases at J, with 9 bases in the middle. This CDR3 comprises 12 residues. The CDR3 loop is CAIRIGGNEQFF. CDR3 nucleotide sequence: TGTGCCATCAGGATTGGAGGCAATGAGCAGTTCTTC.

The chain has TRBV20-1 and TRBJ1-2; D gene unclear. This CDR3 spans 11 amino acids. V lost 6 bases, J lost 3 bases, and 8 bases lay in between. Germline V gene data show CDR1 as DFQATT and CDR2 as SNEGSKA (reference sequence). The CDR3 region is CSAIPDYGYTF. In DNA form, the CDR3 reads TGCAGTGCGATCCCAGACTATGGCTACACCTTC.

The V gene is TRBV18, the J gene TRBJ1-4; D remains ambiguous. Germline V gene data show CDR1 as KGHSH and CDR2 as LQKENI. There are 13 residues in the CDR3. With 0 bases removed from V and 13 bases from J, the gap between germline ends came to 12 bases. The CDR3 bases are TGTGCCAGCTCACCACCTTCCAGGCAAGCACTGTTTTTT. It encodes CASSPPSRQALFF.

The table lists this clone with a few counts. This chain uses TRBV10-1 with TRBJ1-6; D is ambiguous. Germline lookup yields CDR1 WNHNN and CDR2 SYGVQD (reference sequence). This CDR3 contains 13 residues. The V gene lost 5 bases and the J gene lost 5 bases, with 7 bases spanning the gap. The CDR3 spells CASSYSNNSPLHF. CDR3 nucleotides: TGCGCCAGCAGTTACAGTAATAATTCACCCCTCCACTTT.

This sequence joins TRBV27 and TRBJ2-7; no clear D gene. The V end lost 5 bases, the J end lost 3 bases, and 20 bases lay between the germline ends. Per germline, CDR1 MNHEY and CDR2 SMNVEV (reference sequence). The CDR3 runs to 16 residues. CDR3 sequence: CASSLTTSFSIYEQYF. CDR3 bases: TGTGCCAGCAGTCTGACGACCTCATTCTCAATCTACGAGCAGTACTTC.

This clone was counted a single time. This chain links TRBV5-1 with TRBJ1-6; 9 positions agree with TRBD1. Losses at the gene ends were 4 bases for V and 13 bases for J; bases not matched to a gene: 9. This CDR3 contains 14 residues. The germline gives CDR1 SGHRS, CDR2 YFSETQ. For the CDR3, the DNA is TGCGCCAGCAGCACGGGACAGGGCTTAAAGCCCCTCCACTTT. It codes for CASSTGQGLKPLHF.

A few counts support this clone. This chain uses TRBV2 with TRBJ1-2; 12 bases agree with TRBD1. The junction had 8 bases not matched to a gene; V was cut back by 4 bases and J by 8 bases. The germline V gene has CDR1 SNHLY and CDR2 FYNNEI. The CDR3 loop spans 15 amino acids. Here the CDR3 DNA reads TGTGCCAGCAGTGTCCCGGGACAGGGGGCGCGGGGCTACACCTTC. Translated: CASSVPGQGARGYTF.